This passage covers 12 T cell receptor beta chains from one sample sequenced in a study of cytomegalovirus exposure and HLA in healthy donors. The PCR made use of 60 Vbeta and 13 Jbeta primers. Repertoires were generated with immunoSEQ multiplex PCR, while TCRdb's copy carries only in-frame clones and drops some. Among 150,000 to 200,000 clones listed, about 86% were seen once. Sequencing was carried out using PBMCs. Receptors originate from a woman aged 18 to 35 in good health and CMV-seronegative.

V is TRBV5-4 and J is TRBJ1-1, with D possibly matching TRBD1 (6 bases). This CDR3 contains 13 residues. V dropped 4 bases and J dropped 11 bases, with 18 bases sitting between them. CDR1 SGHNT and CDR2 YYREEE come from the germline V gene (reference sequence). For the CDR3, the DNA is TGTGCCAGCAGCCCACAGGGTTTAATGGAGGCTTTCTTT. It codes for CASSPQGLMEAFF.

The chain combines TRBV6-9 with TRBJ2-1; 10 bases fit TRBD2. Trimming at V came to 5 bases and at J to 7 bases, leaving 11 bases not matched to a gene. This CDR3 is 16 amino acids long. In germline, CDR1 is MNHGY, CDR2 SVAAGI. CDR3 protein: CASSRLQEAGGNEQFF. The CDR3 DNA reads TGTGCCAGCAGTCGCCTTCAAGAAGCGGGAGGGAATGAGCAGTTCTTC.

The J gene is TRBJ2-5, the V gene TRBV2, with D possibly matching TRBD2 (7 bases). The CDR3 consists of 13 residues. V lost 8 bases, J lost 4 bases, and 14 bases lay in between. Germline V lookup: CDR1 SNHLY, CDR2 FYNNEI. As DNA, the CDR3 is TGTGCCAGCCATAGGGGGGGCACAGAGACCCAGTACTTC. Translating gives CASHRGGTETQYF.

V and J are TRBV2 and TRBJ1-2; no firm D call. The CDR3 is made up of 12 amino acids. CDR1 SNHLY and CDR2 FYNNEI come from the germline V gene. V was shortened by 3 bases and J by 5 bases, with 7 bases between the two germline ends. CDR3 bases: TGTGCCAGCAGTGAGGCGGCTTATGGCTACACCTTC. This codes for CASSEAAYGYTF.

The table lists this clone with a few counts. The chain carries TRBV29-1 and TRBJ2-6, with D maybe TRBD2 (7 bases). This CDR3 region has 16 residues. Per germline, CDR1 SQVTM and CDR2 ANQGSEA. Trimming left V 3 bases short and J 0 bases short, with 12 bases between. Here the CDR3 reads CSVEFGGPSGANVLTF. DNA for the CDR3: TGCAGCGTTGAGTTCGGGGGGCCCTCTGGGGCCAACGTCCTGACTTTC.

Points on this clone: Other DNA sequences in the same sample also yield this CDR3. The chain is built from TRBV5-1 and TRBJ1-4; unclear D gene. V was cut by 4 bases and J by 5 bases, with 15 bases left in between. CDR1 is SGHRS and CDR2 is YFSETQ in the germline V gene. This CDR3 has 15 residues. CDR3 protein: CASSRSSQLNEKLFF. The CDR3 region has the DNA TGCGCCAGCAGCCGGTCGTCACAGTTAAATGAAAAACTGTTTTTT.

This clone was counted between two and nine times. The CDR3 loop is CASSFGLAFFHEQYF. CDR3 bases: TGCGCCAGCAGCTTCGGACTAGCATTCTTCCACGAGCAGTACTTC. The J gene is TRBJ2-7, the V gene TRBV5-1; 8 bases are a match to TRBD2. This CDR3 comprises 15 residues. V lost 2 bases and J lost 5; bases outside the gene matches: 9. Germline CDR1 is SGHRS and CDR2 is YFSETQ.

Written as DNA, the CDR3 is TGTGCCAGCAGTAGGACAGCCGGGACAGGGGAGGACGAGCAGTACTTC. Translated: CASSRTAGTGEDEQYF. The V call is TRBV27, the J call TRBJ2-7; TRBD1 matches at 10 bases. Trimming cost V 5 bases and J 5 bases; bases outside gene matches: 12. The V gene's germline CDR1 is MNHEY and CDR2 SMNVEV (reference sequence). The CDR3 consists of 16 residues.

The gene calls are TRBV19 and TRBJ2-7; perhaps TRBD1 as D (5 bases). The CDR3 is made up of 14 amino acids. CDR1 LNHDA and CDR2 SQIVND come from the germline V gene (reference sequence). With 7 bases removed from V and 2 bases from J, the gap between germline ends came to 15 bases. In DNA, the CDR3 is TGTGCCAGTAACGCCCAGGGAAGTCCCTACGAGCAGTACTTC. It translates to CASNAQGSPYEQYF.

The V and J genes are TRBV20-1 and TRBJ1-2; D is undetermined. V was clipped by 5 bases and J by 7 bases, with 11 bases between them. CDR3 length: 11 amino acids. Germline lookup yields CDR1 DFQATT and CDR2 SNEGSKA (reference sequence). The CDR3 DNA is TGCAGTGCTTACGTTCGGGGTGGCTACACCTTC. Amino acids: CSAYVRGGYTF.

The gene calls are TRBV9 and TRBJ2-7; perhaps TRBD2 as D (6 bases). Germline V CDR1 and CDR2: SGDLS, YYNGEE. V was pared by 0 bases and J by 2 bases, with 9 bases between. This CDR3 region has 14 residues. CDR3 sequence: CASSVEGRPYEQYF. CDR3 nucleotides: TGTGCCAGCAGCGTAGAGGGGAGGCCCTACGAGCAGTACTTC. Full variable domain (missing parts from reference TRBV9 and TRBJ2-7): DSGVTQTPKHLITATGQRVTLRCSPRSGDLSVYWYQQSLDQGLQFLIQYYNGEERAKGNILERFSAQQFPDLHSELNLSSLELGDSALYFCASSVEGRPYEQYFGPGTRLTVT.

The DNA for the CDR3 is TGCGCCAGCAGCCCGCAGGGGGGTACGTCCTACGAGCAGTACTTC. This codes for CASSPQGGTSYEQYF. The V and J genes are TRBV5-1 and TRBJ2-7; perhaps TRBD1 as D (7 bases). CDR3 size: 15 residues. V was trimmed by 4 bases and J by 1 base, leaving 15 bases between them. Germline V lookup: CDR1 SGHRS, CDR2 YFSETQ.